The 31 T cell receptor beta chains presented below share a single source sample, sequenced in a study of T cells after yellow fever vaccination. One entry per CDR3 protein results from TCRdb running MiXCR on the 5' RACE reads. Among around 310,000 distinct CDR3 sequences, about 3.5% were seen once, and the ten largest hold about a quarter. The sequenced sample was PBMCs, obtained on the day of the yellow fever booster vaccination. These TCRs come from a young man who received the YFV17D yellow fever vaccine.

This clonotype appeared a few times. The chain employs TRBV9 and TRBJ2-5; D may be TRBD1 (6 bases). The V end was cut by 1 base, the J end by 5 bases, with 15 bases between. This CDR3 region has 15 residues. Germline V gives CDR1 SGDLS, CDR2 YYNGEE. CDR3 in amino acids: CASSVTGRGPETQYF. In DNA form, the CDR3 reads TGTGCCAGCAGCGTAACGGGCAGGGGACCCGAGACCCAGTACTTC.

The chain uses TRBV19 and TRBJ1-2; 9 bases agree with TRBD1. J lost 7 bases, V lost 3 bases, and 15 bases had no gene match. The CDR3 contains 17 residues. The germline gives CDR1 LNHDA, CDR2 SQIVND (reference sequence). In DNA, the CDR3 is TGTGCCAGTAGTATGATCGGGACAGGGCTTCAAGTCGGTGGCTACACCTTC. Its protein is CASSMIGTGLQVGGYTF.

The rearrangement links TRBV5-1 to TRBJ1-1, with a tentative D call TRBD1 (6 bases). Germline V lookup: CDR1 SGHRS, CDR2 YFSETQ. The V end lost 2 bases, the J end lost 5 bases, and 10 bases lay between the germline ends. The CDR3 covers 13 residues. The CDR3 nucleotides read TGCGCCAGCAGCTTCTGGGGGCTGACTGAAGCTTTCTTT. Protein product: CASSFWGLTEAFF.

The table lists this clonotype with many counts. The chain couples TRBV7-3 to TRBJ2-5; D assignment may be TRBD1 or TRBD2 (7 bases each). CDR1 is SGHTA, CDR2 FQGTGA, per germline. The CDR3 consists of 14 residues. The V gene lost 3 bases and the J gene lost 5 bases, with 13 bases spanning the gap. CDR3 region: CASSLGGGKETQYF. The CDR3 DNA sequence: TGTGCCAGCAGCTTGGGAGGGGGCAAGGAGACCCAGTACTTC.

The J gene is TRBJ2-1, the V gene TRBV6-2 or TRBV6-3; weak D call: TRBD1 (6 bases). The CDR3 totals 12 residues. Per the germline V gene, CDR1 is MNHEY and CDR2 is SVGEGT. The V end was cut by 1 base, the J end by 10 bases, with 8 bases between. Here the CDR3 reads CASSYWTDEQFF. Written as DNA, the CDR3 is TGTGCCAGCAGTTACTGGACAGACGAGCAGTTCTTC.

This clonotype was detected a few times. The chain links TRBV12-3 or TRBV12-4 to TRBJ2-7; maybe TRBD1 (6 bases). The V end lost 3 bases, the J end lost 2 bases, and 14 bases lay between the germline ends. The CDR3 runs to 15 residues. CDR3 sequence: CASSFLQGRPYEQYF. The CDR3 DNA follows: TGTGCCAGCAGTTTCTTACAGGGCAGGCCCTACGAGCAGTACTTC.

This clonotype has ten or more counts. V gene TRBV29-1 combines with J gene TRBJ2-5, with D tentatively TRBD1 or TRBD2 (5 bases each). CDR3 length equals 14 residues. V lost 1 base, J lost 6 bases, and 15 bases lay in between. Germline V lookup: CDR1 SQVTM, CDR2 ANQGSEA. The DNA for the CDR3 is TGCAGCGTTGAAGTGGGGACCCAACAACAGACCCAGTACTTC. Amino acids: CSVEVGTQQQTQYF.

This clonotype was seen repeatedly, ten times or more. The chain uses TRBV20-1 and TRBJ1-2, with TRBD1 identical over 7 bases. CDR1 is DFQATT and CDR2 is SNEGSKA in the germline V gene (reference sequence). This CDR3 spans 13 amino acids. Losses at the gene ends were 0 bases for V and 7 bases for J; bases not matched to a gene: 5. The CDR3 DNA follows: TGCAGTGCTAGAGATCCGACAGGGTTTGGCTACACCTTC. Translated, it gives CSARDPTGFGYTF.

This chain joins TRBV25-1 and TRBJ2-7, with a tentative D call TRBD2 (5 bases). CDR1 is MGHDK and CDR2 is SYGVNS in the germline V gene. Trimming cost V 3 bases and J 5 bases, with 11 bases left between them. This CDR3 spans 13 amino acids. As DNA, the CDR3 is TGTGCCAGCAGTGAGGTTGGAGGAAACGAGCAGTACGTC. Translating it yields CASSEVGGNEQYV.

This clonotype was recorded at least ten times. The J gene is TRBJ2-3, the V gene TRBV12-3 or TRBV12-4, with D possibly being TRBD2 (5 bases). The V and J ends lost 5 bases and 0 bases respectively, with 9 bases between them. The CDR3 consists of 14 residues. The DNA for the CDR3 is TGTGCCAGCAGTCCCGGGGTGAGCACAGATACGCAGTATTTT. It is translated as CASSPGVSTDTQYF.

The CDR3 DNA reads TGCAGCGGGATACTCGGGACTAGCGGGATATATGAGCAGTTCTTC. This gives the protein CSGILGTSGIYEQFF. The rearrangement uses TRBV29-1 and TRBJ2-1, with 13 nucleotides matching TRBD2. Germline CDR1 and CDR2: SQVTM and ANQGSEA. The CDR3 has 15 residues. The J segment lost 8 bases and the V segment lost 7 bases, leaving 11 bases of the junction unmatched.

Ten or more counts support this clonotype. The J gene is TRBJ1-5, the V gene TRBV6-5; D remains unclear. Per the germline V gene, CDR1 is MNHEY and CDR2 is SVGAGI. Trimming pared 2 bases from V and 2 bases from J, leaving 10 bases between. CDR3 size: 15 residues. CDR3 DNA sequence: TGTGCCAGCAGTTACACGGGTAATGGCAATCAGCCCCAGCATTTT. It specifies CASSYTGNGNQPQHF.

The table lists this clonotype with many counts. This sequence joins TRBV7-9 and TRBJ2-5, with unresolved D. Germline V gene sequence: CDR1 SEHNR, CDR2 FQNEAQ (reference sequence). Trimming removed 6 bases at V and 1 base at J, with 9 bases between. There are 13 residues in the CDR3. The CDR3 protein is CASSGWTQETQYF. The CDR3 bases are TGTGCCAGCAGTGGTTGGACCCAAGAGACCCAGTACTTC.

This clonotype occurred many times. V gene TRBV18 combines with J gene TRBJ2-2; 8 bases agree with TRBD1. The trim removed 4 bases at V and 7 bases at J, leaving 11 bases unmatched. Germline values: CDR1 KGHSH, CDR2 LQKENI. The CDR3 length is 16 residues. DNA of the CDR3: TGTGCCAGCTCACAGACGACAGGGGCTTACGGCGGGGAGCTGTTTTTT. Residues: CASSQTTGAYGGELFF. Complete variable domain (other parts from reference TRBV18 and TRBJ2-2): NAGVMQNPRHLVRRRGQEARLRCSPMKGHSHVYWYRQLPEEGLKFMVYLQKENIIDESGMPKERFSAEFPKEGPSILRIQQVVRGDSAAYFCASSQTTGAYGGELFFGEGSRLTVL.

This clonotype was seen at least ten times. The chain combines TRBV20-1 with TRBJ2-2; tentatively, D is TRBD2 (6 bases). The germline V and J ends were trimmed by 6 bases and 4 bases, with 15 bases remaining between them. The CDR3 runs to 14 residues. Looked up from germline, CDR1 is DFQATT and CDR2 is SNEGSKA (reference sequence). The CDR3 is CSASGLTGTGELFF. Here the CDR3 DNA reads TGCAGTGCGTCGGGACTTACGGGCACCGGGGAGCTGTTTTTT.

In this sample, this clonotype turned up a few times. This chain uses TRBV5-1 with TRBJ2-3; tentatively, D is TRBD1 (5 bases). V gave up 0 bases and J gave up 1 base, with 15 bases separating them. Germline CDR1 reads SGHRS; CDR2 reads YFSETQ. The CDR3 is 17 residues long. In DNA, the CDR3 is TGCGCCAGCAGCTTGGCGTTTGGCCAGGGCCGCACAGATACGCAGTATTTT. Translation: CASSLAFGQGRTDTQYF.

This clonotype was observed a handful of times. The chain employs TRBV7-9 and TRBJ2-1; 14 nucleotides line up with TRBD2. Germline V CDR1 and CDR2: SEHNR, FQNEAQ (reference sequence). The CDR3 length is 14 residues. Losses at the gene ends were 5 bases for V and 8 bases for J; bases not matched to a gene: 2. The CDR3 protein is CASSKTSGGDEQFF. For the CDR3, the DNA is TGTGCCAGCAGCAAGACTAGCGGGGGGGATGAGCAGTTCTTC.

This clonotype was counted at least ten times. V usage is TRBV7-2 and J usage is TRBJ1-1, with a possible D match to TRBD1 (5 bases). The CDR3 is made up of 15 amino acids. CDR1 is SGHTA, CDR2 FQGNSA, per germline. Deletions cut 7 bases from V and 1 base from J, with 16 bases between. The CDR3 DNA sequence: TGTGCCAGCACCCCTGAAGGGGCAGCGAACACTGAAGCTTTCTTT. Translation: CASTPEGAANTEAFF.

V and J are TRBV9 and TRBJ2-3, with D unresolved. This CDR3 is built from 16 residues. V shed 1 base and J shed 4 bases, with 16 bases lying between them. CDR1 SGDLS and CDR2 YYNGEE come from the germline V gene. CDR3 in DNA: TGTGCCAGCAGCGTAAGGAGTTTCCCCCCCTCAGATACGCAGTATTTT. Translated, it gives CASSVRSFPPSDTQYF.

This clonotype was recorded many times. V usage is TRBV29-1 and J usage is TRBJ1-4; a weak D match, TRBD1 (5 bases). The V and J ends lost 0 bases and 7 bases respectively, with 15 bases between them. This CDR3 contains 15 residues. CDR1 and CDR2 from the germline V gene are SQVTM and ANQGSEA. DNA of the CDR3: TGCAGCGTTGAAGACTCCGCGAGGGGAGGTGAAAAACTGTTTTTT. Translating gives CSVEDSARGGEKLFF. The variable domain in full, with the rest retrieved from reference TRBV29-1 and TRBJ1-4, is SAVISQKPSRDICQRGTSLTIQCQVDSQVTMMFWYRQQPGQSLTLIATANQGSEATYESGFVIDKFPISRPNLTFSTLTVSNMSPEDSSIYLCSVEDSARGGEKLFFGSGTQLSVL.

This clonotype was seen a handful of times. This sequence joins TRBV10-2 and TRBJ1-6; TRBD1 matches 10 bases. The CDR3 loop spans 14 amino acids. Unmatched junction bases numbered 5, after V lost 6 bases and J lost 9 bases. Germline assignment: CDR1 WSHSY and CDR2 SAAADI. The CDR3 spells CASSGGTGASPLHF. DNA of the CDR3: TGCGCCAGCAGCGGGGGGACAGGGGCTTCACCCCTCCACTTT.

At least ten counts were recorded for this clonotype. This rearrangement joins TRBV11-1 to TRBJ2-1, with no clear D. The CDR3 consists of 16 residues. Germline CDR1 SGHAT, CDR2 FQDESV (reference sequence). Trimming left V 2 bases short and J 0 bases short, with 11 bases between. CDR3 DNA: TGTGCCAGCAGCTTAATAGGGCTTAGCTCCTACAATGAGCAGTTCTTC. Protein: CASSLIGLSSYNEQFF.

Ten or more counts support this clonotype. The V call is TRBV10-1, the J call TRBJ2-3; D is possibly TRBD1 (6 bases). Germline V gene sequence: CDR1 WNHNN, CDR2 SYGVQD (reference sequence). V was clipped by 2 bases and J by 3 bases, with 15 bases between them. The CDR3 runs 16 residues. The CDR3 DNA reads TGCGCCAGCAGTGAGCTACAGGGTCCCAAGACAGATACGCAGTATTTT. Protein product: CASSELQGPKTDTQYF.

The V gene is TRBV7-2, the J gene TRBJ2-2, with 9 bases lining up with TRBD2. Per germline, CDR1 SGHTA and CDR2 FQGNSA. The junction had 8 bases not matched to a gene; V was cut back by 4 bases and J by 5 bases. This CDR3 is built from 16 residues. In DNA form, the CDR3 reads TGTGCCAGCAGCTACCCTAGCGGGGTTGGAACCGGGGAGCTGTTTTTT. It translates to CASSYPSGVGTGELFF.

This clonotype was recorded a few times. The chain is built from TRBV3-1 and TRBJ2-7, with a tentative D call TRBD2 (7 bases). Trimming removed 5 bases at V and 2 bases at J, with 16 bases between. Germline CDR1 reads LGHDT; CDR2 reads YNNKEL (reference sequence). The CDR3 has 15 residues. The CDR3 DNA reads TGTGCCAGCAGCAGAGGGGGGGTCCTTCCCTACGAGCAGTACTTC. It translates to CASSRGGVLPYEQYF.

This chain links TRBV20-1 with TRBJ1-5; D is unclear. The CDR3 is 12 amino acids. Germline CDR1 reads DFQATT; CDR2 reads SNEGSKA (reference sequence). This chain's CDR3 is CSAKVGDQPQHF. CDR3 coding DNA: TGCAGCGCGAAGGTCGGGGATCAGCCCCAGCATTTT.

This clonotype was counted many times. This chain joins TRBV7-2 and TRBJ1-4; the D gene is possibly TRBD1 (6 bases). CDR3 length: 14 amino acids. The germline V gene encodes CDR1 SGHTA and CDR2 FQGNSA. V lost 5 bases and J 7 bases, leaving 14 bases between the germline ends. Written as DNA, the CDR3 is TGTGCCAGCAGCCGGGGGCGGAAAAGTGAAAAACTGTTTTTT. Amino acid sequence: CASSRGRKSEKLFF.

This clonotype was picked up many times. The rearrangement uses TRBV25-1 and TRBJ2-1; D might be TRBD2 (5 bases). The CDR3 sequence is 14 residues long. Germline lookup yields CDR1 MGHDK and CDR2 SYGVNS. The V and J ends lost 2 bases and 9 bases respectively, with 14 bases between them. Here the CDR3 reads CASSEPGVVGEQFF. The CDR3 DNA sequence: TGTGCCAGCAGTGAACCCGGGGTTGTCGGTGAGCAGTTCTTC.

This clonotype was seen repeatedly, ten times or more. J is TRBJ2-5 and V is TRBV7-9, with D tentatively TRBD1 (5 bases). V lost 2 bases and J 5 bases, leaving 15 bases between the germline ends. This CDR3 has 15 residues. The germline gives CDR1 SEHNR, CDR2 FQNEAQ (reference sequence). The CDR3 here is CASSLFVRVRETQYF. In DNA form, the CDR3 reads TGTGCCAGCAGCTTATTTGTCAGGGTTCGGGAGACCCAGTACTTC.

This clonotype has at least ten counts. The V call is TRBV6-2 or TRBV6-3, the J call TRBJ2-3; a possible D gene is TRBD2 (6 bases). In germline, CDR1 is MNHEY, CDR2 SVGEGT. The CDR3 consists of 17 residues. Trimming shortened V by 7 bases and J by 4 bases, and 24 bases separated the two germline ends. DNA for the CDR3: TGTGCCAGCAACCTCTCTGGGGGGACCAGAGAGGCAGATACGCAGTATTTT. It yields the protein CASNLSGGTREADTQYF.

This clonotype was seen at least ten times. The DNA of the CDR3 is TGCAGTGCTACCCAGGGGCTAGGTACGCAGTATTTT. This translates into CSATQGLGTQYF. The chain has TRBV20-1 and TRBJ2-3, with a weak D call TRBD1 (6 bases). CDR1 and CDR2 from the germline V gene are DFQATT and SNEGSKA (reference sequence). This CDR3 has 12 residues. V was trimmed by 4 bases and J by 8 bases, leaving 13 bases between them.